This T cell receptor beta chain was recovered during a study of T cells in Graves' hyperthyroidism and ophthalmopathy. RNA transcripts provided the source from which TCR beta CDR3 regions were amplified. TCR CDR3 regions were first amplified by RT-PCR with HTBI primers. TCRdb processed the multiplex PCR reads anew with MiXCR; each CDR3 protein has one entry. The sample contains approximately 260,000 distinct CDR3 sequences, roughly 15% of which appear only once. This clonotype was seen repeatedly, ten times or more. V was shortened by 3 bases and J by 6 bases, with 18 bases between the two germline ends. This CDR3 has 15 amino acids. Per germline, CDR1 MDHEN and CDR2 SYDVKM.

This TCR was recovered from a woman in her 50s with Graves' hyperthyroidism that later progressed to Graves' ophthalmopathy. The chain couples TRBV28 to TRBJ2-7; the D is unclear. The sequencing sample was made of blood. For the CDR3, the DNA is TGTGCCAGCAGTTTTTCATTACAGTTCGGCTCCGAGCAGTACTTC. Protein: CASSFSLQFGSEQYF.